The T cell receptor (beta chain) under discussion was sequenced for a study of T cells after yellow fever vaccination. This CDR3 is 13 amino acids long. Germline lookup yields CDR1 SGHTA and CDR2 FQGTGA. V lost 4 bases and J 9 bases, leaving 10 bases between the germline ends. Conversion of TCR transcripts into cDNA relied on 5'RACE template switching, which added a universal primer site and UMIs. A single record per CDR3 protein comes from TCRdb applying MiXCR to the 5' RACE reads. Of roughly 500,000 distinct CDR3 sequences in the sample, over 15% are singletons; the top ten hold around an eighth. The sequenced sample was PBMCs, obtained 15 days after the yellow fever booster vaccination. V gene TRBV7-3 combines with J gene TRBJ1-6; D is uncertain. The receptor was isolated from a man in his thirties or forties who received the YFV17D yellow fever vaccine. The CDR3, as DNA: TGTGCCAGCAGCTCCCGGTACAGTTCACCCCTCCACTTT. This codes for CASSSRYSSPLHF. Combining the CDR3 with reference TRBV7-3 and TRBJ1-6 gives the whole variable domain GAGVSQTPSNKVTEKGKYVELRCDPISGHTALYWYRQSLGQGPEFLIYFQGTGAADDSGLPNDRFFAVRPEGSVSTLKIQRTERGDSAVYLCASSSRYSSPLHFGNGTRLTVT.